This TCR beta chain comes out of a study of a mutant IDH1 vaccine in newly diagnosed glioma. V shed 7 bases and J shed 5 bases, with 13 bases lying between them. CDR3 length: 14 amino acids. CDR1 and CDR2 from the germline V gene are SGHRS and YFSETQ. As concerns this clone: Antigen specificity is unknown.

The repertoire was sequenced with immunoSEQ multiplex PCR; TCRdb's copy has only in-frame clones and lacks some. This sample has approximately 30,000 clones, with roughly 80% found just once. Indicated time point: week 23, last vaccination. Topical imiquimod was applied with each vaccine dose, which held 300 ug of mutant IDH1 20-mer peptide. The source is a woman in her twenties or thirties with glioma. The J gene is TRBJ1-6, the V gene TRBV5-1; D perhaps matches TRBD1 (5 bases). Sequenced material: PBMCs, taken from a glioma patient whose treatment included an IDH1 peptide vaccine. The CDR3 loop is CASAREGDNSPLHF. The DNA for the CDR3 is TGCGCCAGCGCCCGGGAAGGGGATAATTCACCCCTCCACTTT.